The entry that follows covers one T cell receptor (beta chain) sequence. Per germline, CDR1 SNHLY and CDR2 FYNNEI. The CDR3 runs 16 residues. V shed 5 bases, J shed 1 base, and the junction held 7 bases outside the gene matches. The data originate from a study of cytomegalovirus exposure and HLA in healthy donors. The PCR was carried out with 60 Vbeta primers and 13 Jbeta primers. The protocol was immunoSEQ multiplex PCR, while the TCRdb copy is restricted to in-frame clones and leaves out a portion. The sample lists about 110,000 clones, roughly three quarters occurring once. The specimen was PBMCs. This rearrangement joins TRBV2 to TRBJ1-2; the match to TRBD1 covers 10 bases. The TCR was taken from a man aged 25 to 45 in good health and CMV-seronegative. DNA for the CDR3: TGTGCCAGCAGTTGGGACAGGGGAGGCGGTAACTATGGCTACACCTTC. Its protein is CASSWDRGGGNYGYTF.